This T cell receptor (beta chain) was captured by sequencing in a study of response to subunit inactivated influenza vaccine. Study-level findings and limits: The authors offered the suggestion that each seasonal influenza vaccination recruits few new T cells.

As to this clonotype: What it binds is unknown.

Via MiXCR, TCRdb re-called the RT-PCR reads, giving one row per CDR3 protein. The sample holds 650,000 to 850,000 distinct CDR3 sequences, around 14% seen once. The V end was cut by 2 bases, the J end by 0 bases, with 4 bases between. The length of the CDR3 is 14 residues. CDR1 and CDR2 (germline): MNHEY, SVGAGI. This receptor was obtained from a man over 45 who received an inactivated influenza vaccine. The material was PBMCs from blood, obtained roughly 15 days before vaccination. The V gene is TRBV6-5, the J gene TRBJ1-4, with D unresolved. CDR3 nucleotides: TGTGCCAGCAGTTACGCAGCAACTAATGAAAAACTGTTTTTT. Its protein product is CASSYAATNEKLFF.